This is a list of T cell receptor beta chains from one sample in a study of shared clonotypes between healthy human individuals. Sequencing was performed with immunoSEQ multiplex PCR; in TCRdb, only in-frame clones are kept and a portion is missing. The sample has around 2,100,000 clones, 85% to 95% seen once. The sequencing input was naive CD8+ T cells sorted from blood. Every receptor here comes from a man aged 18 to 30 in good health. The CDR3 runs from the conserved cysteine through the conserved F or W. Fields, in order: D gene, V gene, clone size, J gene, CDR3 protein, CDR3 DNA. D genes are given only for firm matches. A row's size may be missing; if present it is once, few, many or a size class.

.	TRBV5-8	.	TRBJ2-7	CASSLWQGGYEQYF	TGTGCCAGCAGCTTGTGGCAGGGAGGCTACGAGCAGTACTTC
TRBD1	TRBV2	.	TRBJ1-3	CASIGDSSNSGNTIYF	TGTGCCAGCATAGGGGACAGCTCCAACTCTGGAAACACCATATATTTT
.	TRBV4-1	once	TRBJ2-3	CASSLAGHGTDTQYF	TGCGCCAGCAGCCTCGCGGGGCACGGCACAGATACGCAGTATTTT
.	TRBV5-5	.	TRBJ2-3	CASSPSPVFTDTQYF	TGTGCCAGCAGCCCCTCCCCGGTCTTCACAGATACGCAGTATTTT
TRBD1	TRBV5-6	.	TRBJ2-5	CASSFLSGGETQYF	TGTGCCAGCAGCTTTCTATCAGGGGGAGAGACCCAGTACTTC
.	TRBV4-3	.	TRBJ1-3	CASSHGLDLFSGNTIYF	TGCGCCAGCAGCCACGGATTAGATCTTTTTTCTGGAAACACCATATATTTT
.	TRBV9	.	TRBJ2-5	CASSQGTNEETQYF	TGTGCCAGCAGCCAGGGGACAAACGAAGAGACCCAGTACTTC
.	TRBV10-2	.	TRBJ2-7	CASRWAESYEQYF	TGCGCCAGCAGGTGGGCGGAGTCCTACGAGCAGTACTTC
TRBD2	TRBV7-8	.	TRBJ2-7	CASSSLAGVSYEQYF	TGTGCCAGCAGCTCTCTAGCGGGAGTGAGTTACGAGCAGTACTTC
.	TRBV28	.	TRBJ1-5	CASRPRVHQPQHF	TGTGCCAGCAGACCCCGGGTACATCAGCCCCAGCATTTT
.	TRBV5-1	.	TRBJ2-1	CASSEGGPRREQFF	TGCGCCAGCAGCGAGGGGGGGCCGAGGCGTGAGCAGTTCTTC
TRBD1	TRBV9	.	TRBJ1-2	CASSDPGQGNYGYTF	TGTGCCAGCAGCGATCCGGGACAGGGGAACTATGGCTACACCTTC
.	TRBV5-1	.	TRBJ2-6	CASSHPPGTPTSGANVLTF	TGCGCCAGCAGCCACCCTCCCGGGACACCGACCTCTGGGGCCAACGTCCTGACTTTC
.	TRBV27	.	TRBJ1-2	CASSATDHYGGYTF	TGTGCCAGCAGTGCGACAGACCACTATGGAGGCTACACCTTC
TRBD2	TRBV10-2	.	TRBJ2-3	CASSGGRGTSATDTQYF	TGCGCCAGCAGTGGAGGCCGAGGGACTAGCGCCACAGATACGCAGTATTTT
.	TRBV4-1	.	TRBJ2-1	CASSQELVANEQFF	TGCGCCAGCAGCCAAGAACTAGTTGCCAATGAGCAGTTCTTC
.	TRBV2	.	TRBJ2-1	CASSGSAYNEQFF	TGTGCCAGTTCGGGGTCGGCCTACAATGAGCAGTTCTTC
.	TRBV5-1	.	TRBJ2-3	CASSVSPDTQYF	TGCGCCAGCAGCGTCTCCCCAGATACGCAGTATTTT
.	TRBV30	.	TRBJ1-6	CAWSEQSNSPLHF	TGTGCCTGGAGTGAACAGAGCAATTCACCCCTCCACTTT
.	TRBV5-5	.	TRBJ2-7	CASSLGTGTTYEQYF	TGTGCCAGCAGCCTCGGGACTGGAACCACCTACGAGCAGTACTTC
TRBD2	TRBV7-9	.	TRBJ2-3	CASSDQAGLAITDTQYF	TGTGCCAGCAGCGATCAAGCGGGACTAGCGATCACAGATACGCAGTATTTT
TRBD1	TRBV27	once	TRBJ1-6	CASWTGSSPLHF	TGTGCCAGCTGGACAGGATCTTCACCCCTCCACTTT
TRBD1	TRBV7-9	.	TRBJ1-3	CASSHSTGERNTIYF	TGTGCCAGCAGCCATTCAACAGGGGAGAGAAACACCATATATTTT
TRBD1	TRBV6-5	.	TRBJ2-7	CASSYLDRGGEQYF	TGTGCCAGCAGTTATCTGGACAGGGGGGGCGAGCAGTACTTC
TRBD1	TRBV13	.	TRBJ1-4	CATSGTANEKLFF	TGTGCCACTTCCGGGACAGCGAATGAAAAACTGTTTTTT
TRBD2	TRBV7-9	.	TRBJ2-7	CASSKGTSSYEQYF	TGTGCCAGCAGCAAAGGGACTAGCTCCTACGAGCAGTACTTC
TRBD1	TRBV9	.	TRBJ1-3	CASSVEDRDGNTIYF	TGTGCCAGCAGCGTAGAGGACAGGGACGGAAACACCATATATTTT
.	TRBV15	.	TRBJ2-1	CATQANSYNEQFF	TGTGCCACCCAGGCAAACTCCTACAATGAGCAGTTCTTC
.	TRBV11-2	.	TRBJ2-7	CASSQRGDEQYF	TGTGCCAGCAGCCAGAGGGGGGACGAGCAGTACTTC
.	TRBV27	.	TRBJ2-5	CASNPNPGSPKETQYF	TGTGCCAGCAATCCCAACCCAGGGAGTCCTAAAGAGACCCAGTACTTC
.	TRBV5-4	once	TRBJ2-1	CASSTPDSSWVDEQFF	TGTGCCAGCAGCACCCCGGACTCTAGTTGGGTAGATGAGCAGTTCTTC
.	TRBV13	.	TRBJ1-6	CASSLGAGNSPLHF	TGTGCCAGCAGCTTGGGAGCGGGAAATTCACCCCTCCACTTT
.	TRBV11-3	.	TRBJ2-3	CASSFAGATDTQYF	TGTGCCAGCAGCTTTGCTGGGGCCACAGATACGCAGTATTTT
TRBD1	TRBV7-6	.	TRBJ1-6	CASSLWVGTDNSPLHF	TGTGCCAGCAGCTTATGGGTCGGGACAGATAATTCACCCCTCCACTTT
TRBD1	TRBV7-8	.	TRBJ2-5	CASSLRTGGRETQYF	TGTGCCAGCAGCTTAAGAACAGGGGGGCGTGAGACCCAGTACTTC
.	TRBV6-5	once	TRBJ2-1	CASSYRDGNEQFF	TGTGCCAGCAGTTACCGGGACGGAAATGAGCAGTTCTTC
TRBD2	TRBV9	.	TRBJ2-1	CASSVAAGVGHEQFF	TGTGCCAGCAGCGTAGCTGCGGGAGTCGGCCATGAGCAGTTCTTC
TRBD2	TRBV4-1	.	TRBJ2-3	CASSRVAGGTDTQYF	TGCGCCAGCAGCCGAGTAGCGGGAGGGACAGATACGCAGTATTTT
.	TRBV29-1	.	TRBJ1-1	CSVPGGNTEAFF	TGCAGCGTTCCGGGTGGGAACACTGAAGCTTTCTTT
.	TRBV11-1	.	TRBJ2-3	CASSLSPPADTQYF	TGTGCCAGCAGCTTATCTCCCCCCGCAGATACGCAGTATTTT
.	TRBV13	.	TRBJ2-2	CASSARSGPGELFF	TGTGCCAGCAGCGCGAGATCTGGCCCCGGGGAGCTGTTTTTT
.	TRBV27	.	TRBJ1-5	CASSRSEQNQPQHF	TGTGCCAGCAGTCGCAGCGAACAGAATCAGCCCCAGCATTTT
TRBD1	TRBV6-5	.	TRBJ2-7	CASSSRDSVPYEQYF	TGTGCCAGCAGTTCCCGGGACAGTGTCCCGTACGAGCAGTACTTC
TRBD1	TRBV6-5	once	TRBJ1-2	CASSGQGQHTF	TGTGCCAGCAGTGGACAGGGCCAGCACACCTTC